This is a list of T cell receptor beta chains from one sample in a study of shared clonotypes between healthy human individuals. Generated by immunoSEQ multiplex PCR, the TCRdb table keeps only in-frame clones and is missing some. Among about 2.4 million clones listed, more than 85% were seen once. Material for sequencing was naive CD4+ T cells from PBMCs. These receptor sequences come from a man between 18 and 29 years old in good health. Some clones in this sample may be carry-over from other donors' samples. Both conserved end residues are trimmed from each CDR3.

v_gene	j_gene	CDR3aa
TRBV14	TRBJ2-2	ASSQRTLPGATGELF
TRBV19	TRBJ1-2	ASSMSGRKDGYT
TRBV6-1	TRBJ1-5	ANPDSPNSNQPQH
TRBV18	TRBJ1-3	ASSPQSGPGNTIY
TRBV11-2	TRBJ1-4	ASSLGRVRGEKLF
TRBV28	TRBJ2-7	ASSWGRPTYEQY
TRBV7-9	TRBJ2-7	ASSARLAGGGEQY
TRBV18	TRBJ1-1	ASSPVWGAEAF
TRBV6-6	TRBJ2-1	ASSYSQGAYNEQF
TRBV4-3	TRBJ1-3	ASSQDLAGHSGNTIY
TRBV7-9	TRBJ1-2	ASSLDIRDRT
TRBV2	TRBJ2-3	ASSENQRRGETRTDTQY
TRBV30	TRBJ2-3	AWSVQPAGAGDTQY
TRBV5-8	TRBJ2-7	ASSLVDGSYEQY
TRBV5-6	TRBJ1-1	ASKAAPNTEAF
TRBV7-2	TRBJ2-3	ASSLGLPNTDTQY
TRBV29-1	TRBJ1-1	SVGRTVNTEAF
TRBV27	TRBJ2-7	ASSLYGTGSYEQY
TRBV7-2	TRBJ2-1	ASSLALSGGLNEQF
TRBV28	TRBJ2-3	ASSSQGVPTDTQY
TRBV18	TRBJ2-2	ASSRGGAGELF
TRBV27	TRBJ1-5	ASPGTEHQPQH
TRBV18	TRBJ1-2	ASSPPGRDYGYT
TRBV5-4	TRBJ1-2	ASSTNQGYYGYT
TRBV27	TRBJ2-1	ASSSIGLATEQF